What follows are 32 T cell receptor beta chains derived from one specimen sequenced in a study of blood T cell repertoires in COVID-19. The protocol was immunoSEQ multiplex PCR, while the TCRdb copy is restricted to in-frame clones and leaves out a portion. The sample comprises approximately 200,000 clones, roughly 80% of which are singletons, and more than 9% rests with the top ten. The specimen sequenced was peripheral blood. All receptors come from a woman of 80 years or more with acute or convalescent COVID-19.

This rearrangement joins TRBV6-5 to TRBJ1-3; D not certain. CDR1 and CDR2 (germline): MNHEY, SVGAGI. The V and J ends lost 6 bases and 4 bases respectively, with 13 bases between them. The CDR3 has 14 residues. The CDR3 loop reads CASRPHGEGNTIYF. DNA for the CDR3: TGTGCCAGCAGACCACACGGGGAAGGAAACACCATATATTTT.

V gene TRBV6-6 combines with J gene TRBJ1-5; D perhaps matches TRBD1 (5 bases). CDR3 length equals 13 residues. Germline CDR1 is MNHNY and CDR2 is SVGAGI (reference sequence). The V end was cut by 8 bases, the J end by 6 bases, with 14 bases between. This chain's CDR3 is CASGGLEGQPQHF. CDR3 DNA sequence: TGTGCCAGCGGGGGGTTGGAGGGTCAGCCCCAGCATTTT.

This chain connects TRBV7-2 to TRBJ1-4; D is ambiguous. Germline V gene lookup returns CDR1 SGHTA and CDR2 FQGNSA. This CDR3 contains 13 residues. With 1 base removed from V and 8 bases from J, the gap between germline ends came to 8 bases. CDR3 sequence: CASSLDWEEKLFF. In nucleotides, the CDR3 is TGTGCCAGCAGCTTAGATTGGGAGGAAAAACTGTTTTTT.

The rearrangement uses TRBV28 and TRBJ2-3, with TRBD2 matching 10 bases. The junction had 3 bases not matched to a gene; V was cut back by 10 bases and J by 2 bases. The CDR3 spans 13 residues. Germline V gives CDR1 MDHEN, CDR2 SYDVKM. The CDR3 sequence: CATGTSDTDTQYF. In DNA, the CDR3 is TGTGCCACAGGGACTAGCGACACAGATACGCAGTATTTT. The variable domain in full, completed from reference TRBV28 and TRBJ2-3, reads DVKVTQSSRYLVKRTGEKVFLECVQDMDHENMFWYRQDPGLGLRLIYFSYDVKMKEKGDIPEGYSVSREKKERFSLILESASTNQTSMYLCATGTSDTDTQYFGPGTRLTVL.

This sequence joins TRBV19 and TRBJ1-5, with 9 bases matching TRBD1. V lost 5 bases and J lost 0; bases outside the gene matches: 5. Germline V CDR1 and CDR2: LNHDA, SQIVND (reference sequence). This CDR3 comprises 16 residues. The CDR3 sequence is CASSPGTGLSNQPQHF. CDR3 nucleotide sequence: TGTGCCAGTAGTCCAGGGACAGGGCTTAGCAATCAGCCCCAGCATTTT.

V usage is TRBV4-3 and J usage is TRBJ2-1; 11 bases map to TRBD1. The CDR3 covers 17 residues. CDR1 and CDR2 (germline): LGHNA, YSLEER. J was trimmed by 8 bases and V by 1 base; bases with no gene match: 10. In DNA form, the CDR3 reads TGCGCCAGCAGCCAAGCACACGGGACAGGGGGATTGGATGAGCAGTTCTTC. Its protein product is CASSQAHGTGGLDEQFF.

This clone was picked up one time. The chain is built from TRBV5-4 and TRBJ2-2, with 7 bases lining up with TRBD2. V lost 4 bases and J lost 2; bases outside the gene matches: 8. The CDR3 is 16 amino acids. Germline V gives CDR1 SGHNT, CDR2 YYREEE (reference sequence). CDR3 protein: CASSGTGTTNTGELFF. In DNA, the CDR3 is TGTGCCAGCAGCGGGACCGGGACTACCAACACCGGGGAGCTGTTTTTT.

The table lists this clone with a few counts. J is TRBJ1-1 and V is TRBV7-2; no firm D call. Germline CDR1 is SGHTA and CDR2 is FQGNSA. This CDR3 has 13 amino acids. V shed 7 bases and J shed 5 bases, with 14 bases lying between them. CDR3 region: CASTQGRGTEAFF. The CDR3 DNA reads as TGTGCCAGCACCCAAGGTCGGGGTACTGAAGCTTTCTTT.

The rearrangement links TRBV18 to TRBJ2-4; TRBD1 is a possible D gene (5 bases). Germline CDR1 KGHSH, CDR2 LQKENI. Trimming cost V 3 bases and J 2 bases, with 14 bases left between them. The CDR3 runs to 16 residues. CDR3 DNA: TGTGCCAGCTCACCGGTCTACGACAGTTCCAAAAACATTCAGTACTTC. It codes for CASSPVYDSSKNIQYF.

This chain uses TRBV18 with TRBJ2-5, with 10 bases aligning to TRBD1. J gave up 5 bases and V 3 bases, and 9 bases lay outside the gene matches. Germline V CDR1 and CDR2: KGHSH, LQKENI. CDR3 length: 16 amino acids. CDR3 amino acids: CASSPPGGQGGETQYF. CDR3 DNA sequence: TGTGCCAGCTCACCTCCCGGCGGACAGGGGGGGGAGACCCAGTACTTC.

The rearrangement joins TRBV19 to TRBJ1-3, with D hard to call. CDR1 and CDR2 from the germline V gene are LNHDA and SQIVND (reference sequence). V was cut by 3 bases and J by 0 bases, with 9 bases left in between. The CDR3 is 15 residues long. The CDR3 loop reads CASSIQVISGNTIYF. CDR3 bases: TGTGCCAGTAGTATTCAGGTGATCTCTGGAAACACCATATATTTT. Full variable domain (remainder filled in from reference TRBV19 and TRBJ1-3): DGGITQSPKYLFRKEGQNVTLSCEQNLNHDAMYWYRQDPGQGLRLIYYSQIVNDFQKGDIAEGYSVSREKKESFPLTVTSAQKNPTAFYLCASSIQVISGNTIYFGEGSWLTVV.

The rearrangement links TRBV5-6 to TRBJ2-5; no clear D gene. The V end was cut by 1 base, the J end by 4 bases, with 11 bases between. This CDR3 comprises 14 residues. Per the germline V gene, CDR1 is SGHDT and CDR2 is YYEEEE. CDR3 protein: CASSLRRGPETQYF. The CDR3 DNA reads as TGTGCCAGCAGCTTGCGGAGAGGTCCAGAGACCCAGTACTTC.

J is TRBJ1-5 and V is TRBV19; D call uncertain. The V end was cut by 3 bases, the J end by 4 bases, with 13 bases between. Germline CDR1 and CDR2: LNHDA and SQIVND (reference sequence). There are 15 residues in the CDR3. DNA for the CDR3: TGTGCCAGTAGTATCGGGTTAAGAGGGAATCAGCCCCAGCATTTT. Encoded protein: CASSIGLRGNQPQHF.

The CDR3 here is CASSQDRGETGELFF. Here the CDR3 DNA reads TGTGCCAGCAGCCAAGACAGGGGCGAGACCGGGGAGCTGTTTTTT. The chain links TRBV14 to TRBJ2-2, with D tentatively TRBD1 (6 bases). Trimming removed 0 bases at V and 5 bases at J, with 10 bases between. Germline CDR1 is SGHDN and CDR2 is FVKESK. The CDR3 length is 15 residues.

CDR3 nucleotide sequence: TGTGCCAGCAGTTCCCGCGGCGGCCAGTACTTC. As protein: CASSSRGGQYF. The genes are TRBV6-5 and TRBJ2-5; D not certain. The V end lost 4 bases, the J end lost 10 bases, and 10 bases lay between the germline ends. This CDR3 spans 11 amino acids. The germline CDR1 and CDR2 sequences are MNHEY and SVGAGI.

The chain employs TRBV5-4 and TRBJ1-4, with TRBD1 identical over 10 bases. Trimming cost V 3 bases and J 2 bases; bases outside gene matches: 4. Germline V gives CDR1 SGHNT, CDR2 YYREEE (reference sequence). The CDR3 covers 16 residues. In DNA form, the CDR3 reads TGTGCCAGCAGCTCGGGACAGGGGCTGACTAATGAAAAACTGTTTTTT. It translates to CASSSGQGLTNEKLFF. The variable domain in full, completed from reference TRBV5-4 and TRBJ1-4, reads ETGVTQSPTHLIKTRGQQVTLRCSSQSGHNTVSWYQQALGQGPQFIFQYYREEENGRGNFPPRFSGLQFPNYSSELNVNALELDDSALYLCASSSGQGLTNEKLFFGSGTQLSVL.

The chain is built from TRBV5-1 and TRBJ2-3; D unclear. Germline values: CDR1 SGHRS, CDR2 YFSETQ. V was cut by 6 bases and J by 3 bases, with 5 bases left in between. The CDR3 sequence is 11 residues long. CDR3 loop: CASTNTDTQYF. The DNA for the CDR3 is TGCGCCAGCACAAATACAGATACGCAGTATTTT.

Only a few counts were recorded for this clone. The rearrangement joins TRBV11-1 to TRBJ2-7; D is uncertain. The germline V gene encodes CDR1 SGHAT and CDR2 FQDESV (reference sequence). The V and J ends lost 5 bases and 6 bases respectively, with 8 bases between them. The CDR3 runs 11 residues. For the CDR3, the DNA is TGTGCCAGCAGCGGTGAGAGCGAGCAGTACTTC. It is translated as CASSGESEQYF.

The CDR3 loop reads CASSLEHSPLHF. For the CDR3, the DNA is TGTGCCAGCAGCTTAGAGCATTCACCCCTCCACTTT. This chain links TRBV7-8 with TRBJ1-6, with D uncertain. V lost 1 base and J lost 8, with 3 bases in between. Germline V gene sequence: CDR1 SGHVS, CDR2 FQNEAQ. This CDR3 region has 12 residues.

The chain uses TRBV2 and TRBJ2-3, with D perhaps TRBD2 (6 bases). The CDR3 is 16 residues long. V was pared by 0 bases and J by 6 bases, with 16 bases between. Germline CDR1 reads SNHLY; CDR2 reads FYNNEI. In DNA, the CDR3 is TGTGCCAGCAGTGAAGCGACGAGGGGACTCGGGGATACGCAGTATTTT. This encodes CASSEATRGLGDTQYF.

In regard to this clone: A much larger clone differs from this one at a single base, so this may be a read error. V gene TRBV5-4 combines with J gene TRBJ1-5, with 8 bases that match TRBD1. The CDR3 runs to 15 residues. Germline CDR1 is SGHNT and CDR2 is YYREEE (reference sequence). The V and J ends lost 4 bases and 0 bases, in that order; junction bases with no gene match: 3. CDR3 protein: CASSKTGDSNQPQHF. The CDR3 region has the DNA TGTGCCAGCAGCAAGACAGGGGATAGCAATCAGCCCCAGCATTTT.

The V gene is TRBV11-2, the J gene TRBJ1-2, with D possibly TRBD1 on 6 matching bases. Trimming shortened V by 5 bases and J by 4 bases, and 14 bases separated the two germline ends. The CDR3 has 14 amino acids. Germline lookup yields CDR1 SGHAT and CDR2 FQNNGV. The CDR3 sequence: CASSRTQGVYGYTF. As DNA, the CDR3 is TGTGCCAGCAGCCGAACACAGGGTGTCTATGGCTACACCTTC.

In nucleotides, the CDR3 is TGTGCCAGCAGGCCTAGCGGGGGCCCGACCGGGGAGCTGTTTTTT. This translates into CASRPSGGPTGELFF. The chain has TRBV6-2 or TRBV6-3 and TRBJ2-2, with 10 bases fitting TRBD2. The V and J ends lost 6 bases and 5 bases, in that order; junction bases with no gene match: 6. The CDR3 consists of 15 residues. CDR1 is MNHEY, CDR2 SVGEGT, per germline.

The chain employs TRBV4-2 and TRBJ2-3, with 8 bases fitting TRBD2. The CDR3 loop spans 15 amino acids. The germline V gene encodes CDR1 LGHNA and CDR2 YNFKEQ. V trimming: 3 bases; J trimming: 2 bases; junction bases outside the gene matches: 4. CDR3 region: CASSQVAGITDTQYF. The CDR3 nucleotides are TGTGCCAGCAGCCAGGTAGCGGGGATCACAGATACGCAGTATTTT.

This clone turned up a few times. J is TRBJ1-5 and V is TRBV6-6; D is ambiguous. The CDR3 has 19 amino acids. V gave up 5 bases and J gave up 4 bases, with 27 bases separating them. Germline V lookup: CDR1 MNHNY, CDR2 SVGAGI (reference sequence). The chain's CDR3 is CASSPGSVKLWRGNQPQHF. In DNA, the CDR3 is TGTGCCAGCAGTCCCGGGAGCGTGAAGTTATGGCGGGGTAATCAGCCCCAGCATTTT.

This clone turned up a few times. This chain joins TRBV11-2 and TRBJ2-1; D remains ambiguous. The CDR3 has 13 residues. Trimming removed 0 bases at V and 5 bases at J, with 5 bases between. Germline lookup yields CDR1 SGHAT and CDR2 FQNNGV. CDR3 residues: CASSLELHNEQFF. In nucleotides, the CDR3 is TGTGCCAGCAGCTTAGAACTACACAATGAGCAGTTCTTC.

The chain carries TRBV6-5 and TRBJ1-2, with 7 bases lining up with TRBD1. Germline CDR1 reads MNHEY; CDR2 reads SVGAGI. The CDR3 spans 16 residues. J was trimmed by 2 bases and V by 1 base; bases with no gene match: 7. DNA of the CDR3: TGTGCCAGCAGTTACTTGCAGACGGGACAGAACTATGGCTACACCTTC. Protein product: CASSYLQTGQNYGYTF.

This clone showed up just a few times. The chain links TRBV4-3 to TRBJ1-2; tentative D call: TRBD1 (5 bases). CDR1 is LGHNA and CDR2 is YSLEER in the germline V gene. This CDR3 contains 16 residues. Trimming pared 0 bases from V and 7 bases from J, leaving 18 bases between. CDR3 sequence: CASSQDHGSLRGGYTF. The CDR3 DNA sequence: TGCGCCAGCAGCCAAGATCACGGGAGTCTGAGGGGTGGCTACACCTTC.

The CDR3 bases are TGTGCCAGCAGCTTATCGGGGGGGTCCTCCTACGAGCAGTACTTC. Translated: CASSLSGGSSYEQYF. The chain has TRBV7-6 and TRBJ2-7; 8 bases map to TRBD2. This CDR3 region has 15 residues. V trimming: 2 bases; J trimming: 0 bases; junction bases outside the gene matches: 3. Looked up from germline, CDR1 is SGHVS and CDR2 is FNYEAQ.

The chain has TRBV5-6 and TRBJ2-5; D remains ambiguous. Germline V gene data show CDR1 as SGHDT and CDR2 as YYEEEE. The CDR3 runs 13 residues. Trimming removed 0 bases at V and 5 bases at J, with 8 bases between. The CDR3 region is CASSLGAQETQYF. DNA of the CDR3: TGTGCCAGCAGCTTGGGGGCCCAGGAGACCCAGTACTTC.

V and J are TRBV2 and TRBJ2-1, with a possible D match to TRBD2 (5 bases). The germline CDR1 and CDR2 sequences are SNHLY and FYNNEI. V lost 6 bases, J lost 0 bases, and 9 bases lay in between. The length of the CDR3 is 14 residues. Here the CDR3 reads CASRQRSSYNEQFF. DNA for the CDR3: TGTGCCAGCAGGCAGCGGAGCTCCTACAATGAGCAGTTCTTC.

This clone was found a few times. The chain carries TRBV4-3 and TRBJ1-4; D remains ambiguous. Germline V CDR1 and CDR2: LGHNA, YSLEER. The V end lost 0 bases, the J end lost 4 bases, and 15 bases lay between the germline ends. The CDR3 has 17 amino acids. CDR3 amino acids: CASSQERFEPGNEKLFF. CDR3 nucleotide sequence: TGCGCCAGCAGCCAAGAGAGATTTGAACCGGGTAATGAAAAACTGTTTTTT.